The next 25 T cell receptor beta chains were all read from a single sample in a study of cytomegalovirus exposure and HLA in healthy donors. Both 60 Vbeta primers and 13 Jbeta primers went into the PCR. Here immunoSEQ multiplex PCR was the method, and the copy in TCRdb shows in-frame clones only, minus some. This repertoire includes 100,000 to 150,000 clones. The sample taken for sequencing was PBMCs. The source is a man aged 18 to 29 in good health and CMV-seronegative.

CDR3 nucleotides: TGTGCCAGCAGTGACCTCGGGGGGGCCTCCCCCTACGAGCAGTACTTC. This sequence encodes CASSDLGGASPYEQYF. The gene calls are TRBV28 and TRBJ2-7, with TRBD2 matching 8 bases. The germline CDR1 and CDR2 sequences are MDHEN and SYDVKM. The CDR3 runs to 16 residues. The ends lost 5 bases at V and 2 bases at J; junction bases unmatched: 11.

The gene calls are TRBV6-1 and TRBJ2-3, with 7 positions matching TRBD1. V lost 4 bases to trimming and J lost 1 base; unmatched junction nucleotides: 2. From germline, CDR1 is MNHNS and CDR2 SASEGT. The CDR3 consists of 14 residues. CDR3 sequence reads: CASSGQGGTDTQYF. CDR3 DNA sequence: TGTGCCAGCAGTGGGCAGGGGGGCACAGATACGCAGTATTTT.

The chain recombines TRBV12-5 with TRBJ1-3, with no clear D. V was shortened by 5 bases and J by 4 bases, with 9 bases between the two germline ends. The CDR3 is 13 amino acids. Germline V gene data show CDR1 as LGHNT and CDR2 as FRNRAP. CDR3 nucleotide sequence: TGTGCTAGTGGTCTAGAAACCGGAAACACCATATATTTT. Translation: CASGLETGNTIYF.

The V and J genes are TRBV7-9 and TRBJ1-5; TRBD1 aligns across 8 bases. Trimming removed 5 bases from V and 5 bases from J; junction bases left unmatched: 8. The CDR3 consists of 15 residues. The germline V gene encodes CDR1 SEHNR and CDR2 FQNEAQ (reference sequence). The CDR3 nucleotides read TGTGCCAGCAGCCCCCAGGGGGCAGTGGATCAGCCCCAGCATTTT. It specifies CASSPQGAVDQPQHF.

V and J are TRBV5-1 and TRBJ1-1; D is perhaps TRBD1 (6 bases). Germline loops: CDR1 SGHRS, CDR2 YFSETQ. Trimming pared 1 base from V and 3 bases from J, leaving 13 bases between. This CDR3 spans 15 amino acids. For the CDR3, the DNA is TGCGCCAGCAGCTTGCTAGGGGGGGTGGACACTGAAGCTTTCTTT. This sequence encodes CASSLLGGVDTEAFF.

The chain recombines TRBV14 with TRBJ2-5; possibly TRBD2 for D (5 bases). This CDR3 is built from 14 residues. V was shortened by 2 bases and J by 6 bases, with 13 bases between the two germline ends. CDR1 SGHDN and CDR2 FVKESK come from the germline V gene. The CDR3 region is CASSQLLGSQTQYF. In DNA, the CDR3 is TGTGCCAGCAGCCAACTATTAGGGAGTCAGACCCAGTACTTC. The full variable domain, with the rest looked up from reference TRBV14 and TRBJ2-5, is EAGVTQFPSHSVIEKGQTVTLRCDPISGHDNLYWYRRVMGKEIKFLLHFVKESKQDESGMPNNRFLAERTGGTYSTLKVQPAELEDSGVYFCASSQLLGSQTQYFGPGTRLLVL.

This CDR3 is CASSYPVGGYGYTF. In DNA, the CDR3 is TGTGCCAGCAGTTACCCGGTGGGAGGTTATGGCTACACCTTC. V and J are TRBV28 and TRBJ1-2; no clear D. Germline CDR1 MDHEN, CDR2 SYDVKM. CDR3 size: 14 residues. V shed 4 bases and J shed 5 bases, with 14 bases lying between them.

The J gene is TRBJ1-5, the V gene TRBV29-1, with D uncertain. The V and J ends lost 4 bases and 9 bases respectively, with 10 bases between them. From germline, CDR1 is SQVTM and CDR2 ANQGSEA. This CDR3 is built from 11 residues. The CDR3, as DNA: TGCAGCGTTGGGGAGGCAGGGCCCCAGCATTTT. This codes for CSVGEAGPQHF.

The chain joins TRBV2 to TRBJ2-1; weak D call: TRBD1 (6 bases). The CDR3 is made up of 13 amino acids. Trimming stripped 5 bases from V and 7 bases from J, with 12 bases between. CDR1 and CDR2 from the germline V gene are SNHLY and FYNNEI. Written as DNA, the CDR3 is TGTGCCAGCAGTAACCAGAGGGGGAATGAGCAGTTCTTC. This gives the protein CASSNQRGNEQFF.

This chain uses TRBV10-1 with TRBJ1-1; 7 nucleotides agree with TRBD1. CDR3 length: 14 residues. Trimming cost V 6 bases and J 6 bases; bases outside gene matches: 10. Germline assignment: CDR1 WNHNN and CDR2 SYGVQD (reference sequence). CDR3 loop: CASSQQGPGAEAFF. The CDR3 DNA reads TGCGCCAGCAGCCAACAGGGGCCCGGCGCTGAAGCTTTCTTT.

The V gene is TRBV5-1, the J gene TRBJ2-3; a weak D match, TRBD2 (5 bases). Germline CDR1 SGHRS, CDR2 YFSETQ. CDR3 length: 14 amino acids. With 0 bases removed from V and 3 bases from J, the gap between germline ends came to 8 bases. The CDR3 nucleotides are TGCGCCAGCAGCTTGGGAGGGTTGACAGATACGCAGTATTTT. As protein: CASSLGGLTDTQYF.

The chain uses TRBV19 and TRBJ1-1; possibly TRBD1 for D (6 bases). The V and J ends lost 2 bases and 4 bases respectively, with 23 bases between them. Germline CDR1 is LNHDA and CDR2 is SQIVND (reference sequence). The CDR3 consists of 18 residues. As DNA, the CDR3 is TGTGCCAGTAGTATAAATTTCCCGAGGGGGGGTTATCGCACTGAAGCTTTCTTT. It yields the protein CASSINFPRGGYRTEAFF.

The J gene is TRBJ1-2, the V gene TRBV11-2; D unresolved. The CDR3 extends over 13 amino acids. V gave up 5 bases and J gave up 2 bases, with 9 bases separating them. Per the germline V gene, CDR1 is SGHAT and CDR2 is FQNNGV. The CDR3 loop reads CASSPLRNYGYTF. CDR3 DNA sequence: TGTGCCAGCAGCCCCCTCCGGAACTATGGCTACACCTTC.

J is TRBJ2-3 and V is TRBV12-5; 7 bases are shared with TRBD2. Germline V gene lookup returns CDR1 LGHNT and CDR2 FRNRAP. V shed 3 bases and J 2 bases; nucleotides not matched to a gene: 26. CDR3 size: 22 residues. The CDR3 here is CASGFGPRSGTKNAGDTDTQYF. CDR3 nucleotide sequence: TGTGCTAGTGGTTTCGGTCCCCGATCCGGGACTAAAAATGCCGGAGACACAGATACGCAGTATTTT.

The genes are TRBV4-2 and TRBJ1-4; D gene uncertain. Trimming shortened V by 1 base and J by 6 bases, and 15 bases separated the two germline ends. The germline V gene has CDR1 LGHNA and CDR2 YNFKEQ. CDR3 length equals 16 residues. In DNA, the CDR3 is TGTGCCAGCAGCCAAGGTGGGGAGGCGATCGATGAAAAACTGTTTTTT. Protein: CASSQGGEAIDEKLFF.

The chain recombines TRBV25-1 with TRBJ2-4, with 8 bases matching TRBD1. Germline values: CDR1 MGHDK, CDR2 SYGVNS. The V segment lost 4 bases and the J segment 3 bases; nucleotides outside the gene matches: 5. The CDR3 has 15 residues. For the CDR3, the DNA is TGTGCCAGCAGTGCTGCAGGGGGCGTCAAAAACATTCAGTACTTC. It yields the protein CASSAAGGVKNIQYF.

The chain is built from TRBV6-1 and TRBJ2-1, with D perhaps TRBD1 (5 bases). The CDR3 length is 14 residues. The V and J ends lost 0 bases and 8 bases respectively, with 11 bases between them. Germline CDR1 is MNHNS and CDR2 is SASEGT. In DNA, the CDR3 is TGTGCCAGCAGTGAAGCGTGGGGCAGTCATGAGCAGTTCTTC. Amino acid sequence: CASSEAWGSHEQFF.

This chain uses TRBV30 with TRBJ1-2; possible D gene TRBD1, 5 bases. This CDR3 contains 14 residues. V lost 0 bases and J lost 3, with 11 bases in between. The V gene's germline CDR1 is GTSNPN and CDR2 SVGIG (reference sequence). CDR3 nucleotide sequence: TGTGCCTGGAGTGTAGGAGGGGACGACTATGGCTACACCTTC. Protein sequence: CAWSVGGDDYGYTF.

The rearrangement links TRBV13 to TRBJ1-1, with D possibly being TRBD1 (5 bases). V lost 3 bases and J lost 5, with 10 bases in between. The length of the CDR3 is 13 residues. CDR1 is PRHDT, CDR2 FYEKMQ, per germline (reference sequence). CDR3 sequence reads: CASSFAGITEAFF. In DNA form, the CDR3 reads TGTGCCAGCAGCTTTGCAGGGATAACTGAAGCTTTCTTT.

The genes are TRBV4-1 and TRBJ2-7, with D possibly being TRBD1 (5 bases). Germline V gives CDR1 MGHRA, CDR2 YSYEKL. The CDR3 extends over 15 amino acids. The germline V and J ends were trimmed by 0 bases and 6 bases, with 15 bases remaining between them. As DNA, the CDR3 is TGCGCCAGCAGCCAAGAATGGGGCAGCGAGTCCGAGCAGTACTTC. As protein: CASSQEWGSESEQYF.

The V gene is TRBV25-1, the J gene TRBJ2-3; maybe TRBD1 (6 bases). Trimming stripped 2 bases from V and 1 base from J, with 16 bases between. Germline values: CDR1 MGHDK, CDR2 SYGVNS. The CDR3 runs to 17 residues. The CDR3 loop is CASSEGSGRGGTDTQYF. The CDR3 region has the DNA TGTGCCAGCAGTGAAGGGTCTGGCAGGGGCGGCACAGATACGCAGTATTTT.

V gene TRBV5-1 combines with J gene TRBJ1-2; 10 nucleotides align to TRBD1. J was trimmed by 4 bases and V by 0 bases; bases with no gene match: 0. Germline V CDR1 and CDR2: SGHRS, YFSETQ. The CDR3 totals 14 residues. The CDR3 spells CASSLGTGGYGYTF. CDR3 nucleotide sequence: TGCGCCAGCAGCTTGGGGACAGGGGGCTATGGCTACACCTTC.

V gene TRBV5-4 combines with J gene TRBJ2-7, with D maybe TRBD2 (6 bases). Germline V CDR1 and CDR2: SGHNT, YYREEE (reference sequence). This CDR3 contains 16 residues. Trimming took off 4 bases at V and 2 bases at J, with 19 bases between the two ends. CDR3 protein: CASSMPGREIPYEQYF. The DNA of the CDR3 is TGTGCCAGCAGCATGCCCGGTCGGGAGATACCCTACGAGCAGTACTTC.

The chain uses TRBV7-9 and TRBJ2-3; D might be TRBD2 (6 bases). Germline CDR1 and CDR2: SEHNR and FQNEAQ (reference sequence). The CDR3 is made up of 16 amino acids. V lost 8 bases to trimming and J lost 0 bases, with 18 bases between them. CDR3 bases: TGTGCCAGCGGCCCCAAAGCGGGTCTAAGCACAGATACGCAGTATTTT. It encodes CASGPKAGLSTDTQYF.

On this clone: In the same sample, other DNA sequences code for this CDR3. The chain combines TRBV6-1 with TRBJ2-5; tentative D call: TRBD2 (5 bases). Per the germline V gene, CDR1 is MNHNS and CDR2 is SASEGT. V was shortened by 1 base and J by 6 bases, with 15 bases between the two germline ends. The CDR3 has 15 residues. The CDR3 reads CASSEGPSGGKTQYF. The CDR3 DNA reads TGTGCCAGCAGTGAAGGGCCCTCTGGAGGAAAGACCCAGTACTTC.